Listed below are T cell receptor beta chains from one sample, sequenced in a study of shared clonotypes between healthy human individuals. Clones were read by immunoSEQ multiplex PCR, and TCRdb kept only the in-frame ones, dropping some. Of about 470,000 clones listed, around 79% are singletons. The source material was PBMCs. The receptors derive from a woman aged 40 to 50 in good health. Some clones in this sample may be carry-over from other donors' samples. Each CDR3 is given with its conserved first and last residue. D genes are given only for firm matches. Where a row states a size, it is once, few, many or the class of an expanded clone; other rows omit it.

size,J,V,D,CDR3,DNA
NA,TRBJ2-7,TRBV21-1,NA,CASSKARGPRAYEQYF,TGTGCCAGCAGCAAAGCCAGGGGCCCCAGGGCCTACGAGCAGTACTTC
NA,TRBJ1-1,TRBV27,NA,CASSLVWTPNTEAFF,TGTGCCAGCAGTTTAGTTTGGACACCAAACACTGAAGCTTTCTTT
NA,TRBJ1-1,TRBV9,NA,CASSVVAQNTEAFF,TGTGCCAGCAGCGTAGTGGCGCAGAACACTGAAGCTTTCTTT
NA,TRBJ1-4,TRBV7-9,NA,CASKFSGTANEKLFF,TGTGCCAGTAAATTTTCCGGGACGGCTAATGAAAAACTGTTTTTT
NA,TRBJ2-3,TRBV11-2,TRBD2,CASSFRLAGADTQYF,TGTGCCAGCAGCTTCCGACTAGCGGGAGCAGATACGCAGTATTTT
once,TRBJ2-3,TRBV5-1,TRBD2,CASSLLADTDTQYF,TGCGCCAGCAGCCTACTAGCGGACACAGATACGCAGTATTTT
NA,TRBJ2-1,TRBV2,NA,CASSYRGSNEQFF,TGTGCCAGCAGTTATCGAGGTAGCAATGAGCAGTTCTTC
NA,TRBJ1-2,TRBV6-1,NA,CASREYFGGKFGGYTF,TGTGCCAGCAGAGAATACTTTGGGGGGAAGTTTGGTGGCTACACCTTC
NA,TRBJ2-7,TRBV6-1,NA,CASSALGIYEQYF,TGTGCCAGCAGTGCCCTGGGAATCTACGAGCAGTACTTC
once,TRBJ2-2,TRBV6-6,NA,CASSAPSGELFF,TGTGCCAGCAGTGCTCCGTCCGGGGAGCTGTTTTTT
NA,TRBJ2-1,TRBV10-3,NA,CATSGTSLGRNEQFF,TGTGCCACCAGCGGAACTAGCTTGGGTAGGAATGAGCAGTTCTTC
NA,TRBJ2-2,TRBV7-9,TRBD2,CASSLPPAGVGGELFF,TGTGCCAGCAGCTTACCCCCAGCGGGAGTGGGCGGGGAGCTGTTTTTT
NA,TRBJ2-1,TRBV9,NA,CASSETGRTYNEQFF,TGTGCCAGCAGCGAAACAGGCCGAACCTACAATGAGCAGTTCTTC
NA,TRBJ2-7,TRBV27,NA,CASSLQGLGAYEQYF,TGTGCCAGCAGTTTACAGGGTCTCGGGGCCTACGAGCAGTACTTC
NA,TRBJ1-2,TRBV5-4,TRBD1,CASSSPDRAGYTF,TGTGCCAGCAGCTCCCCGGACAGGGCTGGCTACACCTTC
NA,TRBJ2-7,TRBV5-1,TRBD2,CASSLGTSGSYEQYF,TGCGCCAGCAGCTTAGGGACTAGCGGGAGCTACGAGCAGTACTTC
NA,TRBJ2-7,TRBV29-1,NA,CSVTETANYEQYF,TGCAGCGTTACCGAGACAGCAAACTACGAGCAGTACTTC
many,TRBJ2-3,TRBV28,TRBD2,CASSLSRAGSTDTQYF,TGTGCCAGCAGTTTATCGCGAGCGGGATCCACAGATACGCAGTATTTT
NA,TRBJ2-3,TRBV6-6,TRBD2,CASSRGSGGDTQYF,TGTGCCAGCAGTCGTGGGTCGGGGGGAGATACGCAGTATTTT
NA,TRBJ2-7,TRBV14,NA,CASSPTGYEQYF,TGTGCCAGCAGCCCCACTGGGTACGAGCAGTACTTC
once,TRBJ2-3,TRBV30,TRBD2,CAWRGTSGPPGREYF,TGTGCCTGGAGAGGGACTAGCGGCCCACCGGGGAGGGAGTATTTT
once,TRBJ2-3,TRBV18,TRBD1,CASSPLQGRTDTQYF,TGTGCCAGCTCACCCCTACAGGGGCGCACAGATACGCAGTATTTT
NA,TRBJ2-7,TRBV5-1,TRBD2,CASSLGIAGPYEQYF,TGCGCCAGCAGCTTGGGGATAGCGGGGCCCTACGAGCAGTACTTC
NA,TRBJ2-7,TRBV21-1,NA,CASSKAGLAGSYEQYF,TGTGCCAGCAGCAAAGCAGGACTAGCGGGCTCCTACGAGCAGTACTTC
NA,TRBJ2-6,TRBV18,NA,CASSPTRGAANVLTF,TGTGCCAGCTCACCAACCAGGGGGGCGGCCAACGTCCTGACTTTC
NA,TRBJ2-3,TRBV11-3,NA,CASSFGGRTDTQYF,TGTGCCAGCAGCTTTGGGGGCCGTACAGATACGCAGTATTTT
NA,TRBJ2-3,TRBV5-4,NA,CASSPTGSGPTDTQYF,TGTGCCAGCAGCCCCACGGGTTCGGGTCCCACAGATACGCAGTATTTT
NA,TRBJ2-3,TRBV7-3,NA,CASSLGLAADTQYF,TGTGCCAGCAGCTTGGGACTGGCGGCAGATACGCAGTATTTT
NA,TRBJ2-7,TRBV2,TRBD1,CASSGDRGRHEQYF,TGTGCCAGCAGTGGCGACAGGGGGCGACACGAGCAGTACTTC
once,TRBJ1-5,TRBV11-2,TRBD1,CASSIRQGTQPQHF,TGTGCCAGCAGCATCAGACAGGGTACGCAGCCCCAGCATTTT
NA,TRBJ2-7,TRBV7-9,NA,CASSSPREHRVGGEQYF,TGTGCCAGCAGCTCCCCCAGGGAGCACAGGGTAGGGGGAGAGCAGTACTTC
NA,TRBJ2-2,TRBV7-9,NA,CASSQYTGELFF,TGTGCCAGCAGCCAATACACCGGGGAGCTGTTTTTT
NA,TRBJ2-7,TRBV11-2,TRBD2,CASSPQGGPSYEQYF,TGTGCCAGCAGCCCTCAGGGAGGGCCTTCCTACGAGCAGTACTTC
NA,TRBJ2-3,TRBV10-1,TRBD1,CASRDRESTDTQYF,TGCGCCAGCAGGGACAGGGAGAGCACAGATACGCAGTATTTT
NA,TRBJ1-1,TRBV29-1,NA,CSVQDRQEAFF,TGCAGCGTGCAGGACAGACAGGAAGCTTTCTTT
NA,TRBJ2-2,TRBV10-3,TRBD2,CAIRAGGGTGELFF,TGTGCCATCAGAGCGGGAGGAGGAACCGGGGAGCTGTTTTTT
NA,TRBJ2-2,TRBV5-1,TRBD2,CASRRVGLAGDTGELFF,TGCGCCAGCAGGCGGGTCGGGCTAGCGGGAGACACCGGGGAGCTGTTTTTT
NA,TRBJ2-5,TRBV4-1,NA,CASSVLTGETQYF,TGCGCCAGCAGCGTTCTGACGGGCGAGACCCAGTACTTC
NA,TRBJ1-1,TRBV2,NA,CASSGEMNTEAFF,TGTGCCAGCTCGGGGGAGATGAACACTGAAGCTTTCTTT
few,TRBJ2-3,TRBV6-6,NA,CASSYSGINTDTQYF,TGTGCCAGCAGTTACTCTGGCATAAACACAGATACGCAGTATTTT
NA,TRBJ2-2,TRBV11-3,TRBD2,CASSKRLAGYTGELFF,TGTGCCAGCAGCAAACGACTAGCGGGATACACCGGGGAGCTGTTTTTT
few,TRBJ2-7,TRBV5-1,NA,CASSARQASSYEQYF,TGCGCCAGCAGCGCGAGACAGGCGAGCTCCTACGAGCAGTACTTC
few,TRBJ1-5,TRBV13,NA,CASSRQSHQPQHF,TGTGCCAGCAGCCGACAGTCTCATCAGCCCCAGCATTTT
NA,TRBJ2-2,TRBV19,NA,CASSPLARGTGELFF,TGTGCCAGTAGCCCTCTCGCTAGAGGTACCGGGGAGCTGTTTTTT
NA,TRBJ2-1,TRBV2,NA,CASSEMGRVDEQFF,TGTGCCAGCAGTGAAATGGGCAGGGTCGATGAGCAGTTCTTC
NA,TRBJ2-6,TRBV5-1,NA,CASSFSGSGANVLTF,TGCGCCAGCAGCTTTTCCGGCTCTGGGGCCAACGTCCTGACTTTC
many,TRBJ1-5,TRBV2,NA,CASSPGTELPQHF,TGTGCCAGCAGTCCCGGGACCGAATTGCCCCAGCATTTT
NA,TRBJ2-5,TRBV5-1,NA,CASSLSGAAGIETQYF,TGCGCCAGCAGCTTGTCGGGTGCGGCCGGAATAGAGACCCAGTACTTC
NA,TRBJ2-2,TRBV28,NA,CASSLNTGELFF,TGTGCCAGCAGTTTAAACACCGGGGAGCTGTTTTTT
NA,TRBJ2-7,TRBV2,TRBD1,CASRGGTGFYEQYF,TGTGCCAGCAGGGGGGGGACAGGGTTCTACGAGCAGTACTTC
NA,TRBJ1-4,TRBV25-1,NA,CASSEYRGLAEKLFF,TGTGCCAGCAGTGAATATAGAGGGTTGGCTGAAAAACTGTTTTTT
NA,TRBJ1-5,TRBV5-5,NA,CASSPGVSNQPQHF,TGTGCCAGCAGCCCCGGGGTTAGCAATCAGCCCCAGCATTTT
many,TRBJ1-1,TRBV30,TRBD1,CAYIVPGQGSNTEAFF,TGTGCCTACATAGTCCCGGGACAGGGATCGAACACTGAAGCTTTCTTT
NA,TRBJ2-7,TRBV5-1,NA,CASSTGIGYDEQYF,TGCGCCAGCAGCACAGGAATAGGCTACGACGAGCAGTACTTC
NA,TRBJ2-1,TRBV27,TRBD2,CASSRNKRDYNEQFF,TGTGCCAGCAGTCGGAACAAGCGGGACTACAATGAGCAGTTCTTC